This T cell receptor (beta chain) stems from a study of cytomegalovirus exposure and HLA in healthy donors. The overall study: The 650 to 850 first-cohort repertoires and the 100 to 150 validation repertoires shared the same platform, a later analysis reported. Study observations and caveats: Fewer than 200 TCR beta chains were listed as cytomegalovirus-associated. Some public TCRs appeared in many individuals, while most sequences were rare. First-cohort TCR clusters were later found to tend to co-occur in the approximately 110 validation repertoires.

V was pared by 4 bases and J by 0 bases, with 16 bases of the junction left unmatched. The CDR3 runs to 20 residues. In germline, CDR1 is SGDLS, CDR2 YYNGEE. To note about this clone: The target antigen is unknown.

The repertoire was sequenced with immunoSEQ multiplex PCR; TCRdb's copy has only in-frame clones and lacks some. The table shows fewer than 350,000 clones, with roughly 90% occurring only once. The chain links TRBV9 to TRBJ2-1; 10 bases are a match to TRBD2. This TCR was sampled from a woman between 18 and 29 years old in good health and CMV-seronegative. The sequenced sample consisted of PBMCs. DNA of the CDR3: TGTGCCAGCAGCTCCTCAAGCGGGAGGGCCTCCGGGAGCTCCTACAATGAGCAGTTCTTC. It translates to CASSSSSGRASGSSYNEQFF.